Listed below are T cell receptor beta chains from one sample, sequenced in a study of technical replicates of blood from a few donors. The data were produced by immunoSEQ multiplex PCR, yet TCRdb's version contains in-frame clones alone and is incomplete. The data show 65,000 to 95,000 clones, 95% to 97% seen once. Specimen: T cells isolated from PBMCs. The source of these receptors is a human donor in good health. Both conserved end residues are part of each CDR3. A D gene is named only where the DNA matches it firmly.

v_call,d_call,cdr3_aa
TRBV19,.,CASSIDGSGAQHF
TRBV27,.,CASSFDRSEAFF
TRBV27,.,CASSFQGPYEQYF
TRBV4-1,TRBD2,CASSQDSVLAGDTQYF
TRBV4-1,.,CASSVQGLPTDTQYF
TRBV4-3,.,CASSQEGGRSSGANVLTF
TRBV27,.,CASSPGFAVGGELFF
TRBV4-1,.,CASSPTGNTEAFF
TRBV9,.,CASSVFSPERDEQFF
TRBV7-2,TRBD2,CASSWSGRGTGELFF
TRBV7-9,.,CASSLSYEQYF
TRBV5-4,TRBD2,CASGLAGGQETQYF
TRBV6-5,TRBD2,CASSYSYTLREGEQYF
TRBV2,TRBD1,CASRGTGGRSGYTF
TRBV7-9,.,CASTDRTDTQYF
TRBV6-6,.,CASSPDRDQPQHF
TRBV28,.,CASSLGQGNQPQHF
TRBV21-1,.,CASSSRGFGYTF
TRBV11-2,TRBD1,CASSPDRDFGYGYTF
TRBV4-3,TRBD2,CASSQGLGTSSEDTQYF
TRBV7-6,TRBD1,CASSPGTGYEQYF
TRBV2,.,CASSERFSKQAGELFF
TRBV9,TRBD2,CASSATSGTYNEQFF
TRBV2,TRBD1,CASLGQGRSMNTEAFF
TRBV9,TRBD2,CASSVDLAVNEQFF
TRBV4-1,.,CASSTGRDTATNEKLFF
TRBV9,TRBD1,CASSVGLGDRQAFF
TRBV5-8,.,CASSSPPLNEQFF
TRBV7-2,.,CASSFRTTGNTIYF
TRBV10-2,.,CASSAGVRQPQHF
TRBV6-1,.,CASTKGESNTEAFF
TRBV30,TRBD1,CAWSTDGQGNEKLFF